Listed below are T cell receptor beta chains from one sample, sequenced in a study of blood T cell repertoires in COVID-19. Sequenced by immunoSEQ multiplex PCR; TCRdb stores in-frame clones only, minus some. The sample has roughly 500,000 clones, roughly 88% seen once. Sequenced material: PBMCs or T cells enriched from blood (not recorded which). The receptors come from a woman in her 40s who had recovered from COVID-19. Both conserved end residues are part of each CDR3. A D gene is named only where the DNA matches it firmly. Size is omitted from some rows. Given values are once, few, many or a class for expanded clones.

cdr3_nt: TGCGCCAGCAGCTTGCGACAGCGTGCAACTAATGAAAAACTGTTTTTT
cdr3_aa: CASSLRQRATNEKLFF
d_call: .
clone_size: .
v_call: TRBV5-1
j_call: TRBJ1-4

cdr3_nt: TGTGCCAGCAGTTTATATACAGGGGCGCGTTACGAGCAGTACTTC
cdr3_aa: CASSLYTGARYEQYF
d_call: TRBD1
clone_size: .
v_call: TRBV27
j_call: TRBJ2-7

cdr3_nt: TGTGCCAGTAGTATGAGGGACACCGGGGAGCTGTTTTTT
cdr3_aa: CASSMRDTGELFF
d_call: .
clone_size: .
v_call: TRBV19
j_call: TRBJ2-2

cdr3_nt: TGTGCCATCAGTGAGTCGATGGGACCCGGTAGGGGGCGCAGACAAACTAATGAAAAACTGTTTTTT
cdr3_aa: CAISESMGPGRGRRQTNEKLFF
d_call: TRBD1
clone_size: once
v_call: TRBV10-3
j_call: TRBJ1-4

cdr3_nt: TGTGCCAGCAGCAGACAGGGAAGGGTGCGCAATCAGCCCCAGCATTTT
cdr3_aa: CASSRQGRVRNQPQHF
d_call: TRBD1
clone_size: .
v_call: TRBV13
j_call: TRBJ1-5

cdr3_nt: TGTGCCAGCAGCCAACGCTCCTATCGACTAGCGGGGATCGCCTACGAGCAGTACTTC
cdr3_aa: CASSQRSYRLAGIAYEQYF
d_call: TRBD2
clone_size: few
v_call: TRBV3-1/TRBV3-2
j_call: TRBJ2-7

cdr3_nt: TGTGCCAGTAGTATATGGTCTAGCGGGAGGTATGAGCAGTTCTTC
cdr3_aa: CASSIWSSGRYEQFF
d_call: TRBD2
clone_size: .
v_call: TRBV19
j_call: TRBJ2-1

cdr3_nt: TGTGCCAGTAGCCCTGATGAGGGGGCGGGACAGCCCCAGCATTTT
cdr3_aa: CASSPDEGAGQPQHF
d_call: TRBD1
clone_size: .
v_call: TRBV19
j_call: TRBJ1-5

cdr3_nt: TGTGCCAGCAGCTTAGCCCCGGACAGATACTATGGCTACACCTTC
cdr3_aa: CASSLAPDRYYGYTF
d_call: .
clone_size: .
v_call: TRBV7-2
j_call: TRBJ1-2

cdr3_nt: TGTGCCACCGGAAGGACAGGGCCCGGGGAGCTGTTTTTT
cdr3_aa: CATGRTGPGELFF
d_call: TRBD1
clone_size: .
v_call: TRBV24-1
j_call: TRBJ2-2

cdr3_nt: TGTGCCAGTAGTGCCTGGACAGGGGCGAACACTGAAGCTTTCTTT
cdr3_aa: CASSAWTGANTEAFF
d_call: TRBD1
clone_size: .
v_call: TRBV19
j_call: TRBJ1-1

cdr3_nt: TGTGCCAGCAGCTTCGATTCGGGGAACACTGAAGCTTTCTTT
cdr3_aa: CASSFDSGNTEAFF
d_call: .
clone_size: .
v_call: TRBV7-8
j_call: TRBJ1-1

cdr3_nt: TGTGCCAGTAGTGTCCGGGGTCGAAGCACAGATACGCAGTATTTT
cdr3_aa: CASSVRGRSTDTQYF
d_call: .
clone_size: .
v_call: TRBV19
j_call: TRBJ2-3

cdr3_nt: TGCAGCGTTGCAGCCGGCAGCGGTCTCTATGGCTACACCTTC
cdr3_aa: CSVAAGSGLYGYTF
d_call: .
clone_size: .
v_call: TRBV29-1
j_call: TRBJ1-2

cdr3_nt: TGTGCCAGCAGCTTAGCGGCGGGGGCGACCTCAGATACGCAGTATTTT
cdr3_aa: CASSLAAGATSDTQYF
d_call: .
clone_size: .
v_call: TRBV5-6
j_call: TRBJ2-3

cdr3_nt: TGTGCCAGCAGCCTGAGACTAGCGGGAGGACGAAATGAGCAGTTCTTC
cdr3_aa: CASSLRLAGGRNEQFF
d_call: TRBD2
clone_size: .
v_call: TRBV7-2
j_call: TRBJ2-1

cdr3_nt: TGTGCCAGCAGCTTAACTACCCTGGCTACAAATGAGCAGTTCTTC
cdr3_aa: CASSLTTLATNEQFF
d_call: .
clone_size: .
v_call: TRBV7-8
j_call: TRBJ2-1

cdr3_nt: TGTGCCAGCAGCATGGGGACTAGGGGCGGGAATACGCAGTATTTT
cdr3_aa: CASSMGTRGGNTQYF
d_call: TRBD2
clone_size: .
v_call: TRBV7-2
j_call: TRBJ2-3

cdr3_nt: TGTGCCAGCAGCTTAGGAGGGAGTGGGTCACCCCTCCACTTT
cdr3_aa: CASSLGGSGSPLHF
d_call: .
clone_size: .
v_call: TRBV7-2
j_call: TRBJ1-6

cdr3_nt: TGTGCCAGCAGCACCGACAGGTTTTCTGGAAACACCATATATTTT
cdr3_aa: CASSTDRFSGNTIYF
d_call: .
clone_size: .
v_call: TRBV7-2
j_call: TRBJ1-3

cdr3_nt: TGTGCCAGTGGAAACAGGGGCCTGAACACTGAAGCTTTCTTT
cdr3_aa: CASGNRGLNTEAFF
d_call: TRBD1
clone_size: .
v_call: TRBV19
j_call: TRBJ1-1